One and the same sample provided the 19 T cell receptor beta chains below, sequenced in a study of CD8+ T cells in alopecia areata (dated by TCRdb to 2016 to 2018). The library was produced with the immunoSEQ multiplex PCR assay. To provide template for TCR sequencing, every sample had RNA extracted and reverse transcribed into cDNA. TCRdb mirrors the immuneACCESS table, restricted to in-frame sequences. Some clones are absent from its copies; in checked studies, under half trace to an unresolved V gene, and the reason for the others is unknown. The sample table holds more than 100,000 clones, of which about nine tenths were seen once. Around 10% of the sample goes to the ten largest clones. The treatment or condition tag for this specimen amounts to: oral pan-JAK inhibitor, 5-10 mg twice daily. The sequencing here drew on CD8+ T cells sorted from blood, taken at approximately week 31, from a patient treated with tofacitinib. The receptors originated from a human donor with alopecia areata.

This clone was recorded only once. The chain uses TRBV27 and TRBJ2-7; tentative D call: TRBD1 (5 bases). Germline loops: CDR1 MNHEY, CDR2 SMNVEV (reference sequence). There are 15 residues in the CDR3. The V and J ends lost 5 bases and 3 bases respectively, with 17 bases between them. The CDR3 reads CASSLSGNGYYEQYF. CDR3 nucleotides: TGTGCCAGCAGTCTCTCAGGGAACGGGTACTACGAGCAGTACTTC.

V is TRBV29-1 and J is TRBJ2-7; the D gene is possibly TRBD2 (6 bases). The V end was cut by 4 bases, the J end by 2 bases, with 15 bases between. Germline CDR1 and CDR2: SQVTM and ANQGSEA. CDR3 length equals 14 residues. The CDR3 loop reads CSVGRVGGTYEQYF. CDR3 in DNA: TGCAGCGTTGGTCGAGTGGGGGGAACCTACGAGCAGTACTTC.

This chain links TRBV29-1 with TRBJ2-1; 7 bases are shared with TRBD2. This CDR3 region has 15 residues. Germline CDR1 SQVTM, CDR2 ANQGSEA. J gave up 5 bases and V 1 base, and 8 bases lay outside the gene matches. The CDR3 coding sequence is TGCAGCGTTGAAGGCGGGAGTTGGATGGACAATGAGCAGTTCTTC. It specifies CSVEGGSWMDNEQFF.

J is TRBJ1-5 and V is TRBV29-1, with no clear D. The germline V and J ends were trimmed by 4 bases and 2 bases, with 9 bases remaining between them. Germline V gene lookup returns CDR1 SQVTM and CDR2 ANQGSEA. There are 13 residues in the CDR3. The CDR3 sequence is CSVVGSGNQPQHF. Written as DNA, the CDR3 is TGCAGCGTTGTAGGGTCAGGCAATCAGCCCCAGCATTTT.

The count of this clone is one. The chain carries TRBV7-8 and TRBJ2-7; 10 bases are shared with TRBD1. The CDR3 covers 15 residues. CDR1 and CDR2 (germline): SGHVS, FQNEAQ. Losses at the gene ends were 5 bases for V and 3 bases for J; bases not matched to a gene: 7. CDR3 in DNA: TGTGCCAGCAGCCCGGGGACAGGGGTATTCTACGAGCAGTACTTC. Amino acid sequence: CASSPGTGVFYEQYF.

As regards this clone: At one boundary the junction diverges from the germline segment, which might be a read error. The V and J genes are TRBV9 and TRBJ1-2; D is perhaps TRBD1 (5 bases). The length of the CDR3 is 12 residues. Germline CDR1 and CDR2: SGDLS and YYNGEE. CDR3 protein: CASRVGVGGYTF. The CDR3 nucleotides are TGTGCCAGCAGGGTAGGGGTCGGGGGCTACACCTTC.

This CDR3 is CASSQKDSGITYNEQFF. CDR3 bases: TGCGCCAGCAGCCAAAAGGACAGCGGGATCACCTACAATGAGCAGTTCTTC. The genes are TRBV4-1 and TRBJ2-1, with a weak D call TRBD2 (7 bases). The V end was cut by 2 bases, the J end by 2 bases, with 16 bases between. Germline CDR1 and CDR2: MGHRA and YSYEKL. This CDR3 comprises 17 residues.

This chain connects TRBV7-2 to TRBJ2-1; perhaps TRBD2 as D (6 bases). CDR1 SGHTA and CDR2 FQGNSA come from the germline V gene. The CDR3 has 17 amino acids. Trimming pared 4 bases from V and 6 bases from J, leaving 22 bases between. CDR3: CASSSLPGLGNGNEQFF. The CDR3 DNA sequence: TGTGCCAGCAGCTCATTACCGGGACTCGGAAACGGCAATGAGCAGTTCTTC. Combining the CDR3 with reference TRBV7-2 and TRBJ2-1 gives the whole variable domain GAGVSQSPSNKVTEKGKDVELRCDPISGHTALYWYRQSLGQGLEFLIYFQGNSAPDKSGLPSDRFSAERTGGSVSTLTIQRTQQEDSAVYLCASSSLPGLGNGNEQFFGPGTRLTVL.

The genes are TRBV19 and TRBJ2-1; perhaps D is TRBD1 or TRBD2 (5 bases each). V shed 3 bases and J shed 5 bases, with 14 bases lying between them. Germline CDR1 is LNHDA and CDR2 is SQIVND (reference sequence). The CDR3 runs to 15 residues. The CDR3 sequence: CASSILGEGHNEQFF. CDR3 nucleotides: TGTGCCAGTAGTATTCTGGGAGAGGGACACAATGAGCAGTTCTTC.

The DNA for the CDR3 is TGTGCCAGCAGCTTAGTTGAGACTGAAGCTTTCTTT. Encoded protein: CASSLVETEAFF. The rearrangement joins TRBV11-2 to TRBJ1-1, with D uncertain. The CDR3 contains 12 residues. Germline V gene lookup returns CDR1 SGHAT and CDR2 FQNNGV. Between the trimmed V and J ends, which lost 1 base and 5 bases, there was a span of 5 bases.

V and J are TRBV27 and TRBJ2-7; 7 bases map to TRBD2. Germline V lookup: CDR1 MNHEY, CDR2 SMNVEV (reference sequence). V lost 11 bases, J lost 4 bases, and 8 bases stayed unmatched. The CDR3 length is 12 residues. CDR3 DNA: TGTGCCGCACGCGGGAGTAGGTACGAGCAGTACTTC. This sequence encodes CAARGSRYEQYF.

The chain couples TRBV9 to TRBJ2-7, with D perhaps being TRBD1 or TRBD2 (6 bases each). Germline loops: CDR1 SGDLS, CDR2 YYNGEE. This CDR3 region has 12 residues. Trimming shortened V by 0 bases and J by 9 bases, and 10 bases separated the two germline ends. CDR3 nucleotide sequence: TGTGCCAGCAGCGTAGGAGGGGGGATGCAGTACTTC. Protein sequence: CASSVGGGMQYF.

V usage is TRBV18 and J usage is TRBJ2-2, with D uncertain. Trimming took off 6 bases at V and 5 bases at J, with 10 bases between the two ends. The CDR3 is 13 residues long. From germline, CDR1 is KGHSH and CDR2 LQKENI. CDR3 sequence (DNA): TGTGCCAGCTCTTCGACCGTTACCGGGGAGCTGTTTTTT. This gives the protein CASSSTVTGELFF.

The genes are TRBV5-1 and TRBJ2-7; 12 nucleotides match TRBD1. This CDR3 has 14 amino acids. J lost 5 bases, V lost 4 bases, and 4 bases had no gene match. Germline CDR1 reads SGHRS; CDR2 reads YFSETQ. The CDR3 is CASSTGTGGDEQYF. For the CDR3, the DNA is TGCGCCAGCAGCACCGGGACAGGGGGCGACGAGCAGTACTTC.

The chain has TRBV27 and TRBJ2-1; D uncertain. Trimming took off 2 bases at V and 7 bases at J, with 6 bases between the two ends. CDR1 and CDR2 from the germline V gene are MNHEY and SMNVEV (reference sequence). This CDR3 comprises 12 residues. CDR3 sequence reads: CASSLPTNEQFF. CDR3 sequence (DNA): TGTGCCAGCAGTTTACCTACTAATGAGCAGTTCTTC.

The V gene is TRBV11-2, the J gene TRBJ2-5, with a weak D call TRBD2 (5 bases). Germline CDR1 and CDR2: SGHAT and FQNNGV. V was shortened by 1 base and J by 5 bases, with 11 bases between the two germline ends. The CDR3 contains 14 residues. DNA of the CDR3: TGTGCCAGCAGCTTAGCGTACGGGGTGGAGACCCAGTACTTC. Translating it yields CASSLAYGVETQYF.

The J gene is TRBJ1-2, the V gene TRBV27; TRBD1 aligns across 11 bases. This CDR3 region has 14 residues. Germline assignment: CDR1 MNHEY and CDR2 SMNVEV (reference sequence). Unmatched junction bases numbered 5, after V lost 5 bases and J lost 6 bases. The CDR3 coding sequence is TGTGCCAGCAGTAGTGGACAGGGGGCGAATGGCTACACCTTC. Translation: CASSSGQGANGYTF.

The CDR3 is CASREPMNTEAFF. CDR3 bases: TGTGCCAGCAGGGAACCTATGAACACTGAAGCTTTCTTT. The V gene is TRBV7-9, the J gene TRBJ1-1; D gene uncertain. This CDR3 spans 13 amino acids. The ends were cut back, 6 bases at V and 0 bases at J, with 8 bases in the middle. The germline V gene encodes CDR1 SEHNR and CDR2 FQNEAQ (reference sequence).

The V and J genes are TRBV7-9 and TRBJ2-3; 11 nucleotides agree with TRBD2. CDR3 length equals 16 residues. With 4 bases clipped from V and 5 bases from J, the junction kept 8 bases outside the gene matches. Germline V gene sequence: CDR1 SEHNR, CDR2 FQNEAQ (reference sequence). CDR3 amino acids: CASSSTSGSFRDTQYF. Written as DNA, the CDR3 is TGTGCCAGCAGCTCAACTAGCGGGAGTTTTCGAGATACGCAGTATTTT.